The 23 T cell receptor beta chains presented below share a single source sample, sequenced in a study of radiation and T cells in renal cell carcinoma. Noted time point: blood 4 weeks post-SBRT, at nephrectomy. The sample's treatment: 15 Gy SBRT to primary tumor, nephrectomy 4 weeks later. TCRdb's table, derived via immunoSEQ multiplex PCR, lists solely in-frame clones and lacks some. The sample holds roughly 92,000 clones; around 84% are singletons and the top ten take roughly 7.9%. Sample: blood, taken from a patient whose treatment included radiotherapy and nephrectomy. These receptors came from a man between 60 and 70 years old with renal cell carcinoma.

The rearrangement links TRBV7-2 to TRBJ2-7; 9 bases line up with TRBD1. The length of the CDR3 is 14 residues. The V and J ends lost 3 bases and 6 bases, in that order; junction bases with no gene match: 6. Germline CDR1 SGHTA, CDR2 FQGNSA. The CDR3 spells CASSFPGQGGEQYF. The CDR3 DNA sequence: TGTGCCAGCAGCTTCCCGGGACAGGGAGGCGAGCAGTACTTC.

The V call is TRBV5-8, the J call TRBJ2-2, with D unclear. The V gene's germline CDR1 is SGHTS and CDR2 YDEGEE. This CDR3 region has 16 residues. V gave up 2 bases and J gave up 1 base, with 12 bases separating them. CDR3 DNA: TGTGCCAGCAGCTTCCAGCGCAGCGTGAACACCGGGGAGCTGTTTTTT. This gives the protein CASSFQRSVNTGELFF.

This chain links TRBV27 with TRBJ1-5; 8 bases fit TRBD1. After removal of 4 bases from V and 6 bases from J, the junction contained 8 bases not matched to a gene. The CDR3 loop spans 15 amino acids. Germline CDR1 MNHEY, CDR2 SMNVEV (reference sequence). The CDR3 DNA sequence: TGTGCCAGCAGTTCTGGACAGGGAAGAGGTCAGCCCCAGCATTTT. This translates into CASSSGQGRGQPQHF.

The V gene is TRBV6-5, the J gene TRBJ2-2; maybe TRBD2 (5 bases). The CDR3 loop spans 15 amino acids. Germline V gene sequence: CDR1 MNHEY, CDR2 SVGAGI. V was cut by 8 bases and J by 8 bases, with 21 bases left in between. CDR3 region: CASYTRLAFVGELFF. The DNA for the CDR3 is TGTGCCAGCTATACTCGGTTAGCGTTCGTAGGGGAGCTGTTTTTT.

The V gene is TRBV13, the J gene TRBJ2-1; D possibly corresponds to TRBD2 (6 bases). Germline V gene sequence: CDR1 PRHDT, CDR2 FYEKMQ (reference sequence). Trimming removed 3 bases from V and 10 bases from J, with 10 bases in between. This CDR3 is 12 amino acids long. CDR3 residues: CASSFGSGEQFF. The CDR3 coding sequence is TGTGCCAGCAGCTTCGGGAGTGGGGAGCAGTTCTTC.

CDR3 coding DNA: TGCGCCAGCAGCCAGTGGGACAGGGGAGAGACCCAGTACTTC. Translated, it gives CASSQWDRGETQYF. This rearrangement joins TRBV4-1 to TRBJ2-5; TRBD1 aligns across 10 bases. There are 14 residues in the CDR3. CDR1 and CDR2 (germline): MGHRA, YSYEKL. Trimming cost V 3 bases and J 4 bases; bases outside gene matches: 2.

The V gene is TRBV4-1, the J gene TRBJ2-5; 8 nucleotides agree with TRBD2. CDR1 MGHRA and CDR2 YSYEKL come from the germline V gene. The CDR3 is made up of 21 amino acids. V trimming: 3 bases; J trimming: 3 bases; junction bases outside the gene matches: 24. CDR3 sequence (DNA): TGCGCCAGCAGCCATCAGGGAACAGCCCGGGAGGGCCTCATTCGCAAAGAGACCCAGTACTTC. It translates to CASSHQGTAREGLIRKETQYF.

This rearrangement joins TRBV29-1 to TRBJ1-1; 8 bases map to TRBD1. Germline values: CDR1 SQVTM, CDR2 ANQGSEA. The V gene end was trimmed by 6 bases and the J gene end by 1 base; junction bases not matched to a gene: 7. This CDR3 is 14 amino acids long. DNA of the CDR3: TGCAGCGTGATTAGGACAGGGAAGAACACTGAAGCTTTCTTT. It codes for CSVIRTGKNTEAFF.

The chain joins TRBV14 to TRBJ2-5; 9 bases are a match to TRBD2. The junction had 8 bases not matched to a gene; V was cut back by 1 base and J by 5 bases. CDR3 length equals 16 residues. The germline gives CDR1 SGHDN, CDR2 FVKESK. CDR3 DNA sequence: TGTGCCAGCAGCCAAGGAGTGTTCGGACTAGCGGAGACCCAGTACTTC. Protein sequence: CASSQGVFGLAETQYF.

The J gene is TRBJ2-7, the V gene TRBV28; TRBD2 aligns across 13 bases. Per the germline V gene, CDR1 is MDHEN and CDR2 is SYDVKM. V was pared by 6 bases and J by 0 bases, with 8 bases of the junction left unmatched. The CDR3 spans 17 residues. The CDR3: CASRTGLAGPTSYEQYF. For the CDR3, the DNA is TGTGCCAGCAGAACGGGACTAGCGGGACCGACCTCCTACGAGCAGTACTTC.

The V and J genes are TRBV7-2 and TRBJ1-1; TRBD1 aligns across 8 bases. The CDR3 has 14 amino acids. Trimming removed 4 bases from V and 9 bases from J; junction bases left unmatched: 10. The germline V gene has CDR1 SGHTA and CDR2 FQGNSA. DNA of the CDR3: TGTGCCAGCAGCTCTTTCCGGACAGGGAACAAAGCTTTCTTT. Protein sequence: CASSSFRTGNKAFF.

The chain has TRBV29-1 and TRBJ1-2; the match to TRBD1 covers 10 bases. The V and J ends lost 3 bases and 4 bases, in that order; junction bases with no gene match: 8. The CDR3 sequence is 15 residues long. The germline gives CDR1 SQVTM, CDR2 ANQGSEA. The CDR3 DNA reads TGCAGCGTTGAGGCCCCGGACAGGGGGGTCTATGGCTACACCTTC. Amino acid sequence: CSVEAPDRGVYGYTF.

The gene calls are TRBV4-2 and TRBJ2-7; TRBD2 matches 10 bases. The CDR3 is 16 residues long. Germline trimming cut 2 bases from V and 5 bases from J; bases unmatched to any gene: 9. The V gene's germline CDR1 is LGHNA and CDR2 YNFKEQ. The CDR3 reads CASSQNPTSGLNEQYF. DNA for the CDR3: TGTGCCAGCAGCCAAAATCCGACTAGCGGGCTAAACGAGCAGTACTTC.

J is TRBJ2-1 and V is TRBV5-8; 8 positions match TRBD2. Trimming cost V 0 bases and J 4 bases; bases outside gene matches: 3. Germline V gene data show CDR1 as SGHTS and CDR2 as YDEGEE. CDR3 length: 15 amino acids. The CDR3 is CASSLDSGTYNEQFF. The CDR3 nucleotides are TGTGCCAGCAGCTTGGATAGCGGGACGTACAATGAGCAGTTCTTC.

V is TRBV2 and J is TRBJ2-1; D unresolved. This CDR3 is 16 amino acids long. Germline V gene lookup returns CDR1 SNHLY and CDR2 FYNNEI. The V end lost 6 bases, the J end lost 1 base, and 16 bases lay between the germline ends. The CDR3 is CASRAGLRSSYNEQFF. CDR3 DNA sequence: TGTGCCAGCAGGGCAGGTCTGCGCTCATCCTACAATGAGCAGTTCTTC.

The V call is TRBV6-1, the J call TRBJ2-3; D may be TRBD2 (5 bases). Trimming pared 4 bases from V and 3 bases from J, leaving 14 bases between. Germline CDR1 and CDR2: MNHNS and SASEGT. This CDR3 has 15 residues. The CDR3 protein is CASSGLATGTDTQYF. CDR3 in DNA: TGTGCCAGCAGTGGCCTAGCTACGGGGACAGATACGCAGTATTTT.

This sequence joins TRBV11-2 and TRBJ1-3; D not resolved. The CDR3 length is 17 residues. Germline CDR1 reads SGHAT; CDR2 reads FQNNGV. Trimming left V 4 bases short and J 0 bases short, with 16 bases between. CDR3 coding DNA: TGTGCCAGCAGCTCTAGCGCGAACAACCCCTCTGGAAACACCATATATTTT. Protein sequence: CASSSSANNPSGNTIYF.

The chain links TRBV4-3 to TRBJ2-6, with 11 bases aligning to TRBD2. The CDR3 has 20 amino acids. Per the germline V gene, CDR1 is LGHNA and CDR2 is YSLEER. Trimming at V came to 0 bases and at J to 4 bases, leaving 11 bases not matched to a gene. The CDR3 bases are TGCGCCAGCAGCCAAGATCCTCTAGCGGGAGGCGCGGGGGGGGCCAACGTCCTGACTTTC. Protein: CASSQDPLAGGAGGANVLTF.

The chain recombines TRBV4-1 with TRBJ2-1; 7 bases fit TRBD1. Unmatched junction bases numbered 7, after V lost 6 bases and J lost 8 bases. Per germline, CDR1 MGHRA and CDR2 YSYEKL. The CDR3 is 13 residues long. The CDR3 sequence is CASRPGGVDEQFF. The CDR3 bases are TGCGCCAGCAGACCAGGGGGAGTAGATGAGCAGTTCTTC.

The chain links TRBV28 to TRBJ2-7; 10 nucleotides agree with TRBD2. V was pared by 3 bases and J by 7 bases, with 15 bases of the junction left unmatched. Germline CDR1 MDHEN, CDR2 SYDVKM. There are 17 residues in the CDR3. DNA of the CDR3: TGTGCCAGCAGTTTTCTAGCTAGCGGGAGAAAGGGTAGGGAGCAGTACTTC. It encodes CASSFLASGRKGREQYF.

The chain is built from TRBV4-1 and TRBJ2-7; 8 bases match TRBD2. Looked up from germline, CDR1 is MGHRA and CDR2 is YSYEKL. This CDR3 has 15 amino acids. Trimming took 4 bases from V and 6 from J; bases not matched to a gene: 11. The CDR3 spells CASSRGWGSGSEQYF. For the CDR3, the DNA is TGCGCCAGCAGCCGAGGGTGGGGGAGCGGGAGCGAGCAGTACTTC.

This chain connects TRBV6-5 to TRBJ2-4, with D tentatively TRBD1 (6 bases). Per germline, CDR1 MNHEY and CDR2 SVGAGI. This CDR3 has 16 amino acids. V was clipped by 4 bases and J by 2 bases, with 15 bases between them. As DNA, the CDR3 is TGTGCCAGCAGTTTCAAAGCAGGGGCAACCAAAAACATTCAGTACTTC. Protein product: CASSFKAGATKNIQYF.

This clone appeared once. The rearrangement joins TRBV5-1 to TRBJ2-1; 7 bases are a match to TRBD2. V trimming: 0 bases; J trimming: 6 bases; junction bases outside the gene matches: 9. This CDR3 contains 16 residues. CDR1 is SGHRS and CDR2 is YFSETQ in the germline V gene. CDR3 region: CASSLEAGSGGNEQFF. DNA for the CDR3: TGCGCCAGCAGCTTGGAAGCGGGATCGGGGGGCAATGAGCAGTTCTTC.